One sample yielded the 19 T cell receptor beta chains listed below, sequenced in a study of T-cell reconstitution after alpha-beta-depleted transplantation in children. Unique molecular identifiers were built into the TCRbeta library. Via MiXCR, TCRdb re-called the PCR reads, giving one row per CDR3 protein. The sample lists 220,000 or so distinct CDR3 sequences; approximately 8% were seen once. The sample was PBMCs, mostly from graft donor cells, taken 180 days after TCRalphabeta/CD19-depleted stem cell transplant. The receptors were gathered from a male patient younger than 18 who had a stem cell transplant for acute lymphoblastic leukemia, so the T cells may come from the graft donor.

This chain joins TRBV20-1 and TRBJ1-4; 7 nucleotides agree with TRBD1. V dropped 0 bases and J dropped 10; count of bases not matched to a gene: 2. Germline CDR1 reads DFQATT; CDR2 reads SNEGSKA (reference sequence). The CDR3 sequence is 12 residues long. As DNA, the CDR3 is TGCAGTGCTAGAGATGGGGACAGAAAACTGTTTTTT. Translation gives CSARDGDRKLFF.

This clonotype was seen ten or more times. The chain carries TRBV11-2 and TRBJ2-5, with D hard to call. V was shortened by 3 bases and J by 2 bases, with 7 bases between the two germline ends. Germline CDR1 and CDR2: SGHAT and FQNNGV. This CDR3 is built from 13 residues. CDR3 bases: TGTGCCAGCAGCTTCGACGGGCAAGAGACCCAGTACTTC. Translated: CASSFDGQETQYF.

The table lists this clonotype with many counts. This chain connects TRBV7-2 to TRBJ2-1; 10 nucleotides align to TRBD2. CDR1 is SGHTA, CDR2 FQGNSA, per germline. With V trimmed by 5 bases and J by 9 bases, 7 bases remained unmatched. The CDR3 is 14 amino acids. The CDR3 protein is CASSTAGGPLEQFF. CDR3 nucleotides: TGTGCCAGCAGCACAGCGGGGGGGCCCCTTGAGCAGTTCTTC. Full variable domain (missing parts from reference TRBV7-2 and TRBJ2-1): GAGVSQSPSNKVTEKGKDVELRCDPISGHTALYWYRQSLGQGLEFLIYFQGNSAPDKSGLPSDRFSAERTGGSVSTLTIQRTQQEDSAVYLCASSTAGGPLEQFFGPGTRLTVL.

There are many counts of this clonotype. The J gene is TRBJ1-2, the V gene TRBV14; tentatively, D is TRBD1 (5 bases). Trimming removed 0 bases at V and 7 bases at J, with 12 bases between. Germline V lookup: CDR1 SGHDN, CDR2 FVKESK. The CDR3 extends over 14 amino acids. The chain's CDR3 is CASSQDRWGGGYTF. For the CDR3, the DNA is TGTGCCAGCAGCCAAGATCGGTGGGGGGGTGGCTACACCTTC.

Ten or more counts support this clonotype. The chain is built from TRBV6-1 and TRBJ2-7; no definite D call. Trimming removed 8 bases from V and 1 base from J, with 6 bases in between. Germline V gene sequence: CDR1 MNHNS, CDR2 SASEGT. The length of the CDR3 is 11 residues. Here the CDR3 reads CASWRSYEQYF. CDR3 bases: TGTGCCAGCTGGCGGTCCTACGAGCAGTACTTC.

The chain couples TRBV9 to TRBJ2-1; 9 bases map to TRBD2. The CDR3 has 18 amino acids. The ends lost 0 bases at V and 0 bases at J; junction bases unmatched: 7. Germline V lookup: CDR1 SGDLS, CDR2 YYNGEE. CDR3 loop: CASSVEAGGISSYNEQFF. CDR3 in DNA: TGTGCCAGCAGCGTAGAAGCGGGGGGAATTAGCTCCTACAATGAGCAGTTCTTC.

The rearrangement uses TRBV12-3 or TRBV12-4 and TRBJ2-2, with TRBD2 matching 9 bases. The CDR3 runs 16 residues. J was trimmed by 5 bases and V by 8 bases; bases with no gene match: 12. The CDR3 DNA follows: TGTGCCAGCTCTGGGCGGCGGGAGGGAGGAACCGGGGAGCTGTTTTTT. The encoded protein is CASSGRREGGTGELFF.

In this sample, this clonotype turned up many times. The chain couples TRBV7-2 to TRBJ1-1; D unresolved. The V and J ends lost 1 base and 5 bases respectively, with 14 bases between them. The CDR3 is 15 residues long. Per germline, CDR1 SGHTA and CDR2 FQGNSA. This CDR3 reads CASSLVQVLITEAFF. In DNA, the CDR3 is TGTGCCAGCAGCTTAGTCCAGGTATTGATTACTGAAGCTTTCTTT.

This clonotype was counted many times. The gene calls are TRBV18 and TRBJ2-5; D is possibly TRBD2 (6 bases). Between the trimmed V and J ends, which lost 2 bases and 5 bases, there was a span of 9 bases. Germline CDR1 and CDR2: KGHSH and LQKENI. The CDR3 length is 13 residues. The CDR3 bases are TGTGCCAGCTCACCAGGAGGGGTGGAGACCCAGTACTTC. This encodes CASSPGGVETQYF.

This clonotype has ten or more counts. The CDR3 is CASSLGGSKNIQYF. In DNA form, the CDR3 reads TGTGCCAGCAGTTTAGGGGGTTCCAAAAACATTCAGTACTTC. J is TRBJ2-4 and V is TRBV27; possibly TRBD1 or TRBD2 for D (5 bases each). V was shortened by 2 bases and J by 2 bases, with 7 bases between the two germline ends. The CDR3 is 14 amino acids. Germline assignment: CDR1 MNHEY and CDR2 SMNVEV (reference sequence).

This clonotype was seen only a few times. The V gene is TRBV6-4, the J gene TRBJ2-2; 8 bases agree with TRBD2. From germline, CDR1 is MRHNA and CDR2 SNTAGT. The CDR3 sequence is 16 residues long. J gave up 4 bases and V 10 bases, and 14 bases lay outside the gene matches. This CDR3 reads CATSIQSGSRTGELFF. The CDR3 region has the DNA TGTGCCACGTCAATCCAGAGCGGGAGCCGCACCGGGGAGCTGTTTTTT.

This clonotype was counted many times. The V and J genes are TRBV28 and TRBJ2-7; D gene uncertain. This CDR3 contains 17 residues. V lost 1 base, J lost 2 bases, and 18 bases lay in between. Germline lookup yields CDR1 MDHEN and CDR2 SYDVKM. The CDR3 region is CASSLSPDGILTYEQYF. The CDR3 DNA reads as TGTGCCAGCAGTTTATCCCCGGACGGAATTCTTACCTACGAGCAGTACTTC. The whole variable domain, filled in from reference TRBV28 and TRBJ2-7, reads DVKVTQSSRYLVKRTGEKVFLECVQDMDHENMFWYRQDPGLGLRLIYFSYDVKMKEKGDIPEGYSVSREKKERFSLILESASTNQTSMYLCASSLSPDGILTYEQYFGPGTRLTVT.

J is TRBJ2-2 and V is TRBV12-3 or TRBV12-4; 12 positions agree with TRBD2. CDR3 length: 15 residues. The V gene end was trimmed by 7 bases and the J gene end by 5 bases; junction bases not matched to a gene: 5. The CDR3 spells CASIQTSGRTGELFF. The CDR3 DNA reads as TGTGCCAGCATCCAGACTAGCGGGAGAACCGGGGAGCTGTTTTTT.

This clonotype has at least ten counts. The CDR3 reads CSVEVLAESSYEQYF. The CDR3, as DNA: TGCAGCGTTGAAGTACTAGCGGAGAGCTCCTACGAGCAGTACTTC. The genes are TRBV29-1 and TRBJ2-7; 8 nucleotides align to TRBD2. The CDR3 is made up of 15 amino acids. Germline loops: CDR1 SQVTM, CDR2 ANQGSEA. After removal of 1 base from V and 0 bases from J, the junction contained 5 bases not matched to a gene.

This clonotype was detected many times. V and J are TRBV25-1 and TRBJ1-1; D might be TRBD1 (5 bases). Germline V gene data show CDR1 as MGHDK and CDR2 as SYGVNS. The ends were cut back, 3 bases at V and 1 base at J, with 9 bases in the middle. The CDR3 runs 14 residues. The CDR3 sequence is CASSERGRNTEAFF. The CDR3 DNA reads as TGTGCCAGCAGTGAGAGGGGTCGGAACACTGAAGCTTTCTTT. Looking up the rest from reference TRBV25-1 and TRBJ1-1 gives the full variable domain: EADIYQTPRYLVIGTGKKITLECSQTMGHDKMYWYQQDPGMELHLIHYSYGVNSTEKGDLSSESTVSRIRTEHFPLTLESARPSHTSQYLCASSERGRNTEAFFGQGTRLTVV.

In this sample, this clonotype turned up many times. The chain is built from TRBV20-1 and TRBJ2-5; possibly TRBD1 for D (5 bases). V was cut by 0 bases and J by 1 base, with 12 bases left in between. The CDR3 is 15 residues long. The germline V gene has CDR1 DFQATT and CDR2 SNEGSKA (reference sequence). The chain's CDR3 is CSARDPKGSQETQYF. CDR3 DNA sequence: TGCAGTGCTAGAGACCCGAAGGGGTCCCAAGAGACCCAGTACTTC.

Turning to this clonotype: This may come from a read error, since a much larger clone is one base off. The chain carries TRBV3-1 and TRBJ2-1; 10 bases fit TRBD1. CDR3 length: 15 amino acids. The ends lost 10 bases at V and 8 bases at J; junction bases unmatched: 14. Germline values: CDR1 LGHDT, CDR2 YNNKEL (reference sequence). In nucleotides, the CDR3 is TGTGCCACCACTCCTACCGGGACAGGGGAGGATGAGCAGTTCTTC. Translating gives CATTPTGTGEDEQFF.

The gene calls are TRBV6-5 and TRBJ1-2, with 11 bases that match TRBD1. The CDR3 is made up of 15 amino acids. CDR1 is MNHEY and CDR2 is SVGAGI in the germline V gene. V dropped 4 bases and J dropped 7; count of bases not matched to a gene: 8. Written as DNA, the CDR3 is TGTGCCAGCAGTTCCCGGACAGGGGGCAAGGGTGGCTACACCTTC. Translation gives CASSSRTGGKGGYTF.

This clonotype was recorded at least ten times. The genes are TRBV7-2 and TRBJ2-1, with a weak D call TRBD2 (5 bases). The germline V and J ends were trimmed by 8 bases and 0 bases, with 14 bases remaining between them. This CDR3 is 15 amino acids long. Germline CDR1 SGHTA, CDR2 FQGNSA. CDR3 loop: CASPRDRGSYNEQFF. The CDR3 DNA sequence: TGTGCCAGCCCCCGCGACCGGGGCTCCTACAATGAGCAGTTCTTC.